The rows below give T cell receptor beta chains drawn from one sample of a study of T cell responses to AZD1222 COVID-19 vaccine. The protocol was immunoSEQ multiplex PCR, while the TCRdb copy is restricted to in-frame clones and leaves out a portion. The sample includes 85,000 to 110,000 clones, 91% seen only once; the top ten take 45% to 55%. The sample was peripheral blood, taken on day 0 of AZD1222 vaccination. The receptors were gathered from an adult in good health. CDR3s include the opening cysteine and the closing phenylalanine or tryptophan. Fields, in order: J gene, CDR3 length, V gene, D gene, clone size, CDR3 DNA, CDR3 protein. A D gene is named only where the DNA matches it firmly. Some rows mark clone size as missing; the rest say once, few, many or name a class of expanded clone.

TRBJ2-3 | 16 | TRBV5-1 | . | . | TGCGCCAGCAGCTTTACAGTCCTGGGGCGCACAGATACGCAGTATTTT | CASSFTVLGRTDTQYF
TRBJ2-7 | 12 | TRBV29-1 | . | . | TGCAGCGTTGAAGTAGGGACCTCCGAGCAGTACTTC | CSVEVGTSEQYF
TRBJ2-3 | 16 | TRBV25-1 | TRBD2 | . | TGTGCCAGCAGAGCTAGCGGCAAGACTAGCACAGATACGCAGTATTTT | CASRASGKTSTDTQYF
TRBJ2-3 | 12 | TRBV7-9 | . | . | TGTGCCAGCAGCTTAGAACCAGATACGCAGTATTTT | CASSLEPDTQYF
TRBJ2-7 | 14 | TRBV7-9 | . | . | TGTGCCAGCAGCTTAGACTTGCGGGGTCGCGAGCAGTACTTC | CASSLDLRGREQYF
TRBJ1-5 | 16 | TRBV6-5 | TRBD1 | . | TGTGCCAGCAGTTCCGGGACAGGGTTCGGGAATCAGCCCCAGCATTTT | CASSSGTGFGNQPQHF
TRBJ2-3 | 15 | TRBV2 | TRBD2 | . | TGTGCCAGCAGTGAAGAGCGGGGACGCACAGATACGCAGTATTTT | CASSEERGRTDTQYF
TRBJ1-2 | 13 | TRBV6-5 | TRBD1 | . | TGTGCCACCGGACAGGGGAGGGACTATGGCTACACCTTC | CATGQGRDYGYTF
TRBJ2-7 | 18 | TRBV4-1 | . | . | TGCGCCAGCAGCCAGACCGAGGCAGTCGGGGCACGGGGCGGCGAGCAGTACTTC | CASSQTEAVGARGGEQYF
TRBJ2-5 | 13 | TRBV10-3 | TRBD1 | . | TGTGCCACACTTGGACAGGGGGAAGAGACCCAGTACTTC | CATLGQGEETQYF
TRBJ2-7 | 15 | TRBV3-1/TRBV3-2 | TRBD1 | . | TGTGCCAGCAGCCAAGACGACAGGGTTCTAGGCGAGCAGTACTTC | CASSQDDRVLGEQYF
TRBJ1-1 | 14 | TRBV19 | . | . | TGTGCCAGTAGTATAGGTGTTGCAGACACTGAAGCTTTCTTT | CASSIGVADTEAFF
TRBJ2-7 | 12 | TRBV5-1 | . | . | TGCGCCAGCACGGGACCGAACTACGAGCAGTACTTC | CASTGPNYEQYF
TRBJ2-7 | 14 | TRBV7-2 | . | . | TGTGCCAGCAGCTTAGTCCCAGCCCCCTACGAGCAGTACTTC | CASSLVPAPYEQYF
TRBJ2-1 | 12 | TRBV12-3/TRBV12-4 | . | . | TGTGCCAGCAGCCAATCCTACAATGAGCAGTTCTTC | CASSQSYNEQFF
TRBJ2-1 | 12 | TRBV6-2/TRBV6-3 | . | . | TGTGCCAGCAGTTACCTAGGGAATGAGCAGTTCTTC | CASSYLGNEQFF
TRBJ2-7 | 12 | TRBV19 | . | few | TGTGCCAGTTCCGGGCCAACAAACGAGCAGTACTTC | CASSGPTNEQYF
TRBJ1-6 | 16 | TRBV6-5 | TRBD1 | . | TGTGCCAGCAGTTTAGACCGGGACAGGGGGCTTTCACCCCTCCACTTT | CASSLDRDRGLSPLHF